The next 11 T cell receptor beta chains were all read from a single sample in a study of control samples from healthy donors and cancer patients. Using immunoSEQ multiplex PCR, the repertoire was profiled, and TCRdb retains in-frame clones only, with some absent. Here the sample spans about 120,000 clones, over 85% being singletons. Sequencing was carried out using blood. The receptors here all came from a man aged 25 to 40 in good health.

The V gene is TRBV4-1, the J gene TRBJ2-7, with D possibly TRBD2 on 5 matching bases. The CDR3 is 14 residues long. The ends were cut back, 3 bases at V and 0 bases at J, with 9 bases in the middle. Germline V lookup: CDR1 MGHRA, CDR2 YSYEKL. In nucleotides, the CDR3 is TGCGCCAGCAGCCACGCCCGGGACTCCTACGAGCAGTACTTC. Residues: CASSHARDSYEQYF.

The rearrangement links TRBV18 to TRBJ1-5; D is unresolved. This CDR3 is built from 13 residues. The germline V gene has CDR1 KGHSH and CDR2 LQKENI. V was cut by 4 bases and J by 4 bases, with 8 bases left in between. CDR3 sequence: CASSQAANQPQHF. The CDR3 DNA follows: TGTGCCAGCTCACAGGCAGCTAATCAGCCCCAGCATTTT. Based on the CDR3 plus reference TRBV18 and TRBJ1-5, the full variable domain is NAGVMQNPRHLVRRRGQEARLRCSPMKGHSHVYWYRQLPEEGLKFMVYLQKENIIDESGMPKERFSAEFPKEGPSILRIQQVVRGDSAAYFCASSQAANQPQHFGDGTRLSIL.

The chain carries TRBV7-2 and TRBJ2-3, with D maybe TRBD1 (5 bases). Germline CDR1 reads SGHTA; CDR2 reads FQGNSA. V lost 1 base and J 11 bases, leaving 10 bases between the germline ends. There are 12 residues in the CDR3. The DNA of the CDR3 is TGTGCCAGCAGCTTAGAGGGGATAGAGCAGTATTTT. Encoded protein: CASSLEGIEQYF.

DNA for the CDR3: TGTGCCAGTGGACGACGGGGGGACTATGGCTACACCTTC. Amino acid sequence: CASGRRGDYGYTF. The chain joins TRBV6-5 to TRBJ1-2; possibly TRBD1 for D (5 bases). Germline CDR1 reads MNHEY; CDR2 reads SVGAGI. This CDR3 is built from 13 residues. Trimming removed 9 bases from V and 3 bases from J, with 14 bases in between.

This chain uses TRBV27 with TRBJ1-2, with D hard to call. The CDR3 loop spans 13 amino acids. V was clipped by 5 bases and J by 4 bases, with 11 bases between them. CDR1 and CDR2 from the germline V gene are MNHEY and SMNVEV (reference sequence). CDR3 sequence reads: CASSGQTIYGYTF. Here the CDR3 DNA reads TGTGCCAGCAGTGGCCAAACCATCTATGGCTACACCTTC.

CDR3 in amino acids: CASSQGPVVGRYF. CDR3 bases: TGTGCCAGCAGCCAAGGTCCCGTAGTGGGAAGGTACTTC. The chain has TRBV3-1 (or the pseudogene TRBV3-2) and TRBJ2-5; no reliable D call. Trimming took 1 base from V and 13 from J, leaving 16 bases between them. The germline gives CDR1 LGHDT, CDR2 YNNKEL (reference sequence). The CDR3 is made up of 13 amino acids.

This chain links TRBV6-1 with TRBJ1-2, with D perhaps TRBD1 (5 bases). Trimming removed 2 bases from V and 6 bases from J, with 7 bases in between. This CDR3 has 12 amino acids. Germline-derived CDR1 and CDR2 are MNHNS and SASEGT. The CDR3 bases are TGTGCCAGCAGTGAATTGGGGGATGGCTACACCTTC. Translated, it gives CASSELGDGYTF.

The chain recombines TRBV11-3 with TRBJ2-3; 16 nucleotides match TRBD2. The CDR3 extends over 17 amino acids. V trimming: 4 bases; J trimming: 3 bases; junction bases outside the gene matches: 4. CDR1 and CDR2 (germline): SGHNT, YENEEA. CDR3 protein: CASSSGTSGGATDTQYF. The DNA of the CDR3 is TGTGCCAGCAGCTCCGGGACTAGCGGGGGGGCAACAGATACGCAGTATTTT.

J is TRBJ2-7 and V is TRBV15; D is perhaps TRBD1 (5 bases). V was clipped by 1 base and J by 0 bases, with 16 bases between them. CDR1 and CDR2 from the germline V gene are LNHNV and YYDKDF (reference sequence). The length of the CDR3 is 17 residues. Here the CDR3 DNA reads TGTGCCACCAGCAGAGTGGGTGCAGGACATAGCTCCTACGAGCAGTACTTC. The encoded protein is CATSRVGAGHSSYEQYF.

V is TRBV7-9 and J is TRBJ1-4, with a weak D call TRBD1 (6 bases). V dropped 3 bases and J dropped 7 bases, with 24 bases sitting between them. Germline V gene sequence: CDR1 SEHNR, CDR2 FQNEAQ (reference sequence). The CDR3 is made up of 18 amino acids. This chain's CDR3 is CASSLTGQKTEGREKLFF. CDR3 DNA: TGTGCCAGCAGCTTGACCGGACAGAAGACCGAGGGACGTGAAAAACTGTTTTTT.

V is TRBV10-2 and J is TRBJ1-1; D may be TRBD1 (6 bases). Germline lookup yields CDR1 WSHSY and CDR2 SAAADI. The CDR3 is made up of 17 amino acids. V lost 4 bases to trimming and J lost 4 bases, with 22 bases between them. The CDR3 protein is CASSGGPGAREATEAFF. The CDR3, as DNA: TGCGCCAGCAGTGGGGGGCCTGGAGCCAGGGAGGCCACTGAAGCTTTCTTT.